Listed below are T cell receptor beta chains from one sample, sequenced in a study of Ad26.COV2.S vaccination and SARS-CoV-2 variants. Here immunoSEQ multiplex PCR was the method, and the copy in TCRdb shows in-frame clones only, minus some. The sample contains more than 300,000 clones, approximately 90% of which appear only once. The sequencing used peripheral blood, collected in a trial of Ad26.COV2.S vaccine versus placebo. The source is a person between 18 and 65 years old who received the Ad26.COV2.S COVID-19 vaccine or a placebo. Both conserved end residues are part of each CDR3. Fields, in order: V gene, J gene, D gene, clone size, CDR3 protein, CDR3 DNA. The D gene is left open where the match is weak. The size field is filled for only some rows; it gives once, few, many or a size class.

TRBV2	TRBJ2-1	TRBD1	-	CASSGGQGVGAGYNEQFF	TGTGCCAGCAGTGGGGGACAGGGGGTAGGGGCTGGGTACAATGAGCAGTTCTTC
TRBV12-3/TRBV12-4	TRBJ1-3	-	-	CASSADSGNTIYF	TGTGCCAGCAGTGCGGACAGCGGAAACACCATATATTTT
TRBV7-9	TRBJ1-5	-	once	CASSSKGMVGNQPQHF	TGTGCCAGCAGCTCAAAGGGGATGGTGGGCAATCAGCCCCAGCATTTT
TRBV7-3	TRBJ2-2	TRBD2	few	CASSSAGTSGTANTGELFF	TGTGCCAGCAGCTCAGCCGGGACTAGCGGGACAGCGAACACCGGGGAGCTGTTTTTT
TRBV14	TRBJ2-5	-	-	CASSPRLGRGSYQETQYF	TGTGCCAGCAGCCCCCGACTAGGCAGGGGCTCCTACCAAGAGACCCAGTACTTC
TRBV6-5	TRBJ1-2	TRBD1	-	CASNARTGHGYTF	TGTGCCAGCAACGCTCGGACAGGGCATGGCTACACCTTC
TRBV19	TRBJ1-2	-	once	CASSRTGPYGYTF	TGTGCCAGTAGCAGGACTGGGCCCTATGGCTACACCTTC
TRBV4-2	TRBJ1-2	-	-	CASSLPGASLNYGYTF	TGTGCCAGCAGCTTACCGGGAGCCAGCCTTAACTATGGCTACACCTTC
TRBV5-1	TRBJ1-3	-	-	CASSLGPGPSGNTIYF	TGCGCCAGCAGCTTGGGGCCGGGCCCCTCTGGAAACACCATATATTTT
TRBV27	TRBJ2-3	-	-	CASSLSRWADTQYF	TGTGCCAGCAGTTTATCACGCTGGGCAGATACGCAGTATTTT
TRBV6-6	TRBJ2-3	TRBD2	-	CASSQIYGAGGTTDTQYF	TGTGCCAGCAGTCAAATCTATGGAGCGGGGGGGACCACAGATACGCAGTATTTT
TRBV12-3/TRBV12-4	TRBJ1-5	-	-	CASTRPGDQPQHF	TGTGCCAGCACCCGGCCAGGGGATCAGCCCCAGCATTTT
TRBV11-3	TRBJ2-3	-	-	CASSLASDTQYF	TGTGCCAGCAGCTTAGCCTCAGATACGCAGTATTTT
TRBV27	TRBJ1-2	-	-	CASSPLGSAYGYTF	TGTGCCAGCAGTCCGCTTGGTAGCGCGTATGGCTACACCTTC
TRBV4-3	TRBJ2-1	-	-	CASSQDAGTVNNEQFF	TGCGCCAGCAGCCAAGACGCGGGGACTGTCAACAATGAGCAGTTCTTC
TRBV28	TRBJ1-1	-	-	CASSFHRETEAFF	TGTGCCAGCAGTTTTCACAGGGAGACTGAAGCTTTCTTT
TRBV5-1	TRBJ2-2	-	once	CASSLVQNTGELFF	TGCGCCAGCAGCTTGGTCCAGAACACCGGGGAGCTGTTTTTT
TRBV30	TRBJ1-6	-	-	CAWSVQVLNSPLHF	TGTGCCTGGAGTGTACAGGTCCTAAATTCACCCCTCCACTTT
TRBV19	TRBJ2-7	-	once	CASSISADYEQYF	TGTGCCAGTAGTATTTCAGCAGACTACGAGCAGTACTTC
TRBV7-2	TRBJ2-7	TRBD1	-	CASSYRTGGTYEQYF	TGTGCCAGCAGCTATCGGACAGGGGGGACCTACGAGCAGTACTTC
TRBV5-1	TRBJ2-1	TRBD1	-	CASSLGARGFNNEQFF	TGCGCCAGCAGCCTGGGCGCCAGGGGGTTCAACAATGAGCAGTTCTTC
TRBV7-2	TRBJ1-6	-	-	CASSLTGNSPLHF	TGTGCCAGCAGCCTAACAGGGAATTCACCCCTCCACTTT
TRBV11-2	TRBJ2-7	TRBD1	-	CASTYTGTGGYEQYF	TGTGCCAGCACCTACACAGGGACAGGGGGCTACGAGCAGTACTTC
TRBV5-5	TRBJ2-7	TRBD2	once	CASSWGGLADYEQYF	TGTGCCAGCAGCTGGGGGGGACTAGCGGACTACGAGCAGTACTTC
TRBV30	TRBJ1-5	-	-	CAWRVGTDQPQHF	TGTGCCTGGAGGGTGGGCACAGATCAGCCCCAGCATTTT
TRBV19	TRBJ2-7	TRBD2	-	CASSIRGLAGSSYEQYF	TGTGCCAGTAGTATCCGGGGTCTAGCGGGAAGCTCCTACGAGCAGTACTTC
TRBV6-1	TRBJ1-5	-	-	CASTTQNSNQPQHF	TGTGCCAGCACGACCCAGAATAGCAATCAGCCCCAGCATTTT
TRBV29-1	TRBJ1-1	TRBD1	-	CSVGGQDGKSTEAFF	TGCAGCGTTGGGGGACAGGACGGCAAGAGCACTGAAGCTTTCTTT
TRBV4-3	TRBJ1-4	-	-	CASSQEWGGSNEKLFF	TGCGCCAGCAGCCAAGAATGGGGAGGGAGTAATGAAAAACTGTTTTTT
TRBV28	TRBJ2-7	TRBD1	-	CASKSVTGNYEQYF	TGTGCCAGCAAGAGCGTGACAGGGAACTACGAGCAGTACTTC
TRBV5-1	TRBJ2-2	TRBD1	-	CASSANSPGQGYTGELFF	TGCGCCAGCAGCGCAAATTCTCCGGGACAGGGGTACACCGGGGAGCTGTTTTTT
TRBV7-2	TRBJ1-1	-	-	CASSRGMNTEAFF	TGTGCCAGCAGCCGAGGGATGAACACTGAAGCTTTCTTT
TRBV4-3	TRBJ2-6	-	many	CASSQEGGNSGANVLTF	TGCGCCAGCAGCCAAGAGGGCGGGAACTCTGGGGCCAACGTCCTGACTTTC
TRBV4-2	TRBJ2-1	-	-	CASSQEGFSSAGYNEQFF	TGTGCCAGCAGCCAAGAAGGGTTTTCTAGCGCGGGATACAATGAGCAGTTCTTC
TRBV27	TRBJ2-2	-	-	CASTEGPRWDTGELFF	TGTGCCAGCACCGAGGGGCCGCGGTGGGACACCGGGGAGCTGTTTTTT
TRBV29-1	TRBJ1-2	-	-	CSVEGSLGDKNHF	TGCAGCGTTGAGGGGTCCCTGGGAGACAAAAACCACTTC
TRBV18	TRBJ1-2	TRBD1	-	CASSPQKQGATLYGYTF	TGTGCCAGCTCACCTCAAAAACAGGGGGCGACCCTTTATGGCTACACCTTC
TRBV5-8	TRBJ2-3	-	-	CASSLGQTTQYF	TGTGCCAGCAGCTTAGGACAGACCACGCAGTATTTT
TRBV27	TRBJ1-5	-	-	CASATGDLNQPQHF	TGTGCCTCAGCAACGGGAGACCTTAATCAGCCCCAGCATTTT
TRBV30	TRBJ1-3	-	-	CAWRGQNTIYF	TGTGCCTGGAGGGGCCAAAACACCATATATTTT
TRBV5-5	TRBJ2-1	TRBD1	-	CASSSGTGGLTYNEQFF	TGTGCCAGCAGCTCCGGGACAGGGGGCCTTACCTACAATGAGCAGTTCTTC
TRBV6-5	TRBJ1-5	-	-	CASSYSYRGNQPQHF	TGTGCCAGCAGTTACTCGTACAGAGGGAATCAGCCCCAGCATTTT
TRBV4-3	TRBJ1-6	-	-	CASSQDTSYWLHF	TGCGCCAGCAGCCAAGATACGAGCTATTGGCTCCACTTT
TRBV9	TRBJ2-3	-	-	CASSVVTGPTDTQYF	TGTGCCAGCAGCGTAGTAACGGGCCCCACAGATACGCAGTATTTT
TRBV5-1	TRBJ1-2	-	-	CASSGAAGYTF	TGCGCCAGCAGCGGGGCAGCTGGCTACACCTTC
TRBV2	TRBJ2-3	TRBD1	-	CASRDRGRDRADTQYF	TGTGCCAGCAGGGACAGGGGGCGAGATCGGGCAGATACGCAGTATTTT
TRBV7-9	TRBJ2-3	TRBD2	once	CASSSPRLAGGASTDTQYF	TGTGCCAGCAGCTCACCCCGACTAGCGGGAGGGGCTAGCACAGATACGCAGTATTTT
TRBV9	TRBJ1-1	TRBD1	once	CASSAGGTEAFF	TGTGCCAGCAGCGCAGGGGGCACTGAAGCTTTCTTT
TRBV28	TRBJ1-6	TRBD1	-	CASRTDRGTYNSPLHF	TGTGCCAGCAGGACTGACAGGGGTACTTATAATTCACCCCTCCACTTT